One and the same sample provided the 27 T cell receptor beta chains below, sequenced in a study of molecular identifiers for immune sequencing clone quantification. Each CDR3 protein is one row after TCRdb ran MiXCR on the PCR reads. The sample has some 89,000 distinct CDR3 sequences, 24% seen once. Source material: naive CD8+ T cells from blood, with Jurkat cell RNA spiked in. The sample's subset: FACS-sorted CD8+CD4-CCR7+CD45RA+ naive T cells. The source is a human donor in good health. Some libraries in this study had Jurkat cell RNA spiked in.

This clonotype showed up many times. The chain has TRBV29-1 and TRBJ2-1; TRBD2 matches at 11 bases. V lost 6 bases and J lost 9; bases outside the gene matches: 4. CDR1 and CDR2 (germline): SQVTM, ANQGSEA. CDR3 length: 12 amino acids. DNA for the CDR3: TGCAGCGTGGTACTAGCGGGAGTTGAGCAGTTCTTC. It is translated as CSVVLAGVEQFF.

As concerns this clonotype: A much larger clone lies a single base off, so this may be a read error. The J gene is TRBJ1-1, the V gene TRBV5-1; 8 positions match TRBD1. Per germline, CDR1 SGHRS and CDR2 YFSETQ. The CDR3 covers 16 residues. The V gene end was trimmed by 3 bases and the J gene end by 5 bases; junction bases not matched to a gene: 12. In DNA, the CDR3 is TGCGCCAGCAGCTCGTACCCAGGGGGCGTGATAACTGAAGCTTTCTTT. It translates to CASSSYPGGVITEAFF.

This clonotype was recorded at least ten times. The J gene is TRBJ2-1, the V gene TRBV29-1, with 7 bases lining up with TRBD2. V was pared by 2 bases and J by 7 bases, with 5 bases of the junction left unmatched. This CDR3 has 13 residues. Germline V gene lookup returns CDR1 SQVTM and CDR2 ANQGSEA. The CDR3 here is CSVEPLASNEQFF. CDR3 nucleotides: TGCAGCGTTGAACCACTAGCGTCTAATGAGCAGTTCTTC.

As for this clonotype: It may be a read error: a sequence one base away is much more abundant. The CDR3 does not end in the conserved phenylalanine or tryptophan, so this is likely a read error. The rearrangement links TRBV20-1 to TRBJ2-5; D may be TRBD1 (6 bases). The CDR3 contains 10 residues. Germline CDR1 is DFQATT and CDR2 is SNEGSKA (reference sequence). Deletions cut 5 bases from V and 5 bases from J, with 6 bases between. CDR3 nucleotide sequence: TGCAGTGCTCAGGGGGAGACCCAGTACTCC. This translates into CSAQGETQYS.

As regards this clonotype: At one boundary the junction diverges from the germline segment, which might be a read error. This chain links TRBV4-3 with TRBJ1-2, with TRBD1 identical over 8 bases. The CDR3 has 17 residues. Germline V gene sequence: CDR1 LGHNA, CDR2 YSLEER. This CDR3 is CASSQARAGGPRYGYTF. Written as DNA, the CDR3 is TGCGCCAGCAGCCAAGCTCGGGCAGGGGGCCCTCGTTATGGCTACACTTTC.

This clonotype was detected only a few times. This may come from a read error, since a much larger clone is one base off. The chain uses TRBV4-3 and TRBJ2-2; tentative D call: TRBD1 (6 bases). Germline-derived CDR1 and CDR2 are LGHNA and YSLEER. The CDR3 length is 16 residues. Here the CDR3 reads CAGSQDNRADTGELFF. DNA for the CDR3: TGCGCCGGCAGCCAAGATAACAGGGCTGACACCGGGGAGCTGTTTTTT.

This clonotype came up many times. The rearrangement links TRBV14 to TRBJ2-5; 8 bases are shared with TRBD1. The CDR3 has 14 residues. V shed 4 bases and J 4 bases; nucleotides not matched to a gene: 5. Per germline, CDR1 SGHDN and CDR2 FVKESK. CDR3 sequence reads: CASSPTRGRETQYF. The CDR3 nucleotides read TGTGCCAGCAGCCCTACCAGGGGGCGAGAGACCCAGTACTTC.

This clonotype was picked up many times. The chain couples TRBV20-1 to TRBJ1-5, with D unclear. V was pared by 1 base and J by 3 bases, with 13 bases between. The CDR3 spans 15 residues. Germline V lookup: CDR1 DFQATT, CDR2 SNEGSKA (reference sequence). The CDR3 DNA sequence: TGCAGTGCTAGAGTCCGCGGGCAGTACAATCAGCCCCAGCATTTT. Its translation: CSARVRGQYNQPQHF.

This clonotype was observed at least ten times. The V call is TRBV27, the J call TRBJ2-7; tentative D call: TRBD2 (6 bases). Trimming removed 4 bases at V and 2 bases at J, with 12 bases between. The CDR3 has 14 residues. CDR1 is MNHEY and CDR2 is SMNVEV in the germline V gene (reference sequence). This CDR3 is CASSWAGRTYEQYF. CDR3 nucleotide sequence: TGTGCCAGCAGTTGGGCAGGGAGGACCTACGAGCAGTACTTC.

Points on this clonotype: This may be a read error, as it is one base from a much larger clone. J is TRBJ1-5 and V is TRBV19; TRBD1 matches 8 bases. The germline gives CDR1 LNHDA, CDR2 SQIVND (reference sequence). The CDR3 runs 17 residues. V trimming: 5 bases; J trimming: 2 bases; junction bases outside the gene matches: 11. CDR3 amino acids: CASSPTGQGCRNQPQHF. The CDR3 DNA follows: TGTGCCAGTAGTCCAACTGGACAGGGTTGCCGCAATCAGCCCCAGCATTTT.

A remark on this clonotype: A read error is likely here: a far larger clone is one base away. The rearrangement joins TRBV14 to TRBJ2-7; D unclear. This CDR3 is 11 amino acids long. Per the germline V gene, CDR1 is SGHDN and CDR2 is FVKESK. Between the trimmed V and J ends, which lost 1 base and 4 bases, there was a span of 2 bases. The CDR3 reads CASSQAYEQYF. The DNA of the CDR3 is TGTGCCAGCAGCCAAGCTTACGAGCAGTACTTC.

The V and J genes are TRBV25-1 and TRBJ1-1, with 9 bases identical to TRBD1. V lost 7 bases, J lost 4 bases, and 25 bases stayed unmatched. CDR1 MGHDK and CDR2 SYGVNS come from the germline V gene. This CDR3 contains 20 residues. The CDR3 protein is CASTGRTGGRGSTMSTEAFF. The DNA of the CDR3 is TGTGCCAGCACTGGTCGAACAGGGGGCAGGGGGTCTACTATGAGCACTGAAGCTTTCTTT.

Remarks on this clonotype: A much larger clone sits a single nucleotide away, making a read error possible. This chain links TRBV9 with TRBJ2-1; D may be TRBD2 (5 bases). In germline, CDR1 is SGDLS, CDR2 YYNGEE. V gave up 4 bases and J gave up 5 bases, with 10 bases separating them. CDR3 length: 13 amino acids. For the CDR3, the DNA is TGTGCCAGCAGCCCGTTGACTAACAATGAGCAGTTCTTC. Translated, it gives CASSPLTNNEQFF.

This clonotype was observed at least ten times. The V call is TRBV6-5, the J call TRBJ2-2, with D unclear. The CDR3 consists of 12 residues. Looked up from germline, CDR1 is MNHEY and CDR2 is SVGAGI. Trimming pared 11 bases from V and 4 bases from J, leaving 11 bases between. CDR3: CASSSTTGELFF. CDR3 bases: TGTGCCTCCTCCAGTACCACCGGGGAGCTGTTTTTT.

The genes are TRBV3-1 and TRBJ2-1; D remains ambiguous. The CDR3 sequence is 14 residues long. Trimming cost V 0 bases and J 5 bases, with 8 bases left between them. In germline, CDR1 is LGHDT, CDR2 YNNKEL (reference sequence). DNA for the CDR3: TGTGCCAGCAGCCAAGAGGAGAGAGACAATGAGCAGTTCTTC. Translation: CASSQEERDNEQFF.

This clonotype was recorded many times. This chain uses TRBV5-1 with TRBJ1-1; TRBD1 agrees at 9 bases. Looked up from germline, CDR1 is SGHRS and CDR2 is YFSETQ. V was clipped by 0 bases and J by 8 bases; unmatched bases: 8. This CDR3 is built from 15 residues. CDR3 nucleotides: TGCGCCAGCAGCTTGGAGGACAGGGGAGGGCTGGAAGCTTTCTTT. It codes for CASSLEDRGGLEAFF.

In this sample, this clonotype turned up many times. The rearrangement uses TRBV7-2 and TRBJ2-7; D is ambiguous. The CDR3 is 12 residues long. CDR1 and CDR2 (germline): SGHTA, FQGNSA. The V and J ends lost 3 bases and 6 bases respectively, with 9 bases between them. The CDR3 DNA follows: TGTGCCAGCAGCTTGGGAACGCCCGAGCAGTACTTC. Its translation is CASSLGTPEQYF.

For this clonotype: Mismatch with germline at one junction end may stem from a read error. V and J are TRBV28 and TRBJ2-7; no clear D gene. The V gene's germline CDR1 is MDHEN and CDR2 SYDVKM. CDR3 length: 13 amino acids. The CDR3 DNA follows: TGTGCCAGCAGTTTTGGCGCCTCCTACGTGCAGTACTTC. This codes for CASSFGASYVQYF.

Many counts were recorded for this clonotype. The chain combines TRBV7-9 with TRBJ2-3; either TRBD1 or TRBD2 may supply D (5 bases each). This CDR3 is 16 amino acids long. Per the germline V gene, CDR1 is SEHNR and CDR2 is FQNEAQ (reference sequence). Trimming cost V 1 base and J 4 bases, with 15 bases left between them. In nucleotides, the CDR3 is TGTGCCAGCAGCTTAGTCTTGGGGGAGAGGGCAGATACGCAGTATTTT. As protein: CASSLVLGERADTQYF. Full variable domain (remainder filled in from reference TRBV7-9 and TRBJ2-3): DTGVSQNPRHKITKRGQNVTFRCDPISEHNRLYWYRQTLGQGPEFLTYFQNEAQLEKSRLLSDRFSAERPKGSFSTLEIQRTEQGDSAMYLCASSLVLGERADTQYFGPGTRLTVL.

This clonotype was seen just once. The rearrangement joins TRBV27 to TRBJ2-2, with 9 bases lining up with TRBD1. CDR3 size: 15 residues. Per germline, CDR1 MNHEY and CDR2 SMNVEV (reference sequence). The junction had 7 bases not matched to a gene; V was cut back by 5 bases and J by 6 bases. The CDR3 sequence: CASSIRDRASGELFF. The CDR3 DNA sequence: TGTGCCAGCAGTATCCGGGACAGGGCCTCCGGGGAGCTGTTTTTT.

This clonotype showed up many times. The chain links TRBV5-1 to TRBJ2-7, with D uncertain. Germline CDR1 is SGHRS and CDR2 is YFSETQ. This CDR3 contains 12 residues. V was trimmed by 0 bases and J by 4 bases, leaving 5 bases between them. CDR3 DNA: TGCGCCAGCAGCTTGGAGACGTACGAGCAGTACTTC. As protein: CASSLETYEQYF.

This clonotype was counted ten times or more. This chain uses TRBV27 with TRBJ2-7, with TRBD2 matching over 8 bases. This CDR3 has 14 amino acids. Trimming cost V 6 bases and J 2 bases; bases outside gene matches: 6. Germline lookup yields CDR1 MNHEY and CDR2 SMNVEV (reference sequence). The CDR3 DNA is TGTGCCAGCAGCCTCGCGGGGGGTCCCTACGAGCAGTACTTC. It is translated as CASSLAGGPYEQYF.

On this clonotype: A much larger clone differs by one base, so this may be a read error. V usage is TRBV5-3 and J usage is TRBJ2-7; TRBD2 matches at 7 bases. TRBV5-3 is an ORF, and what it does is uncertain. The CDR3 runs 14 residues. Germline trimming cut 8 bases from V and 3 bases from J; bases unmatched to any gene: 11. The CDR3 DNA reads TGTGCCAGCAACTCGGCCGGGGGGATCTACGAGCAGTACTTC. Translated, it gives CASNSAGGIYEQYF.

This clonotype showed up many times. This chain joins TRBV19 and TRBJ1-5, with a tentative D call TRBD1 (5 bases). The CDR3 is made up of 13 amino acids. The germline V gene has CDR1 LNHDA and CDR2 SQIVND (reference sequence). Deletions cut 3 bases from V and 10 bases from J, with 13 bases between. The CDR3 sequence: CASSMGVRRPQHF. CDR3 sequence (DNA): TGTGCCAGTAGTATGGGGGTCCGGCGTCCCCAGCATTTT.

This clonotype appeared many times. The V gene is TRBV2, the J gene TRBJ1-1; the D gene is possibly TRBD1 (5 bases). V shed 2 bases and J shed 1 base, with 11 bases lying between them. This CDR3 region has 15 residues. Germline V gives CDR1 SNHLY, CDR2 FYNNEI. This CDR3 reads CASSESVTANTEAFF. In DNA, the CDR3 is TGTGCCAGCAGTGAAAGTGTGACAGCGAACACTGAAGCTTTCTTT. Variable domain in full (rest from reference TRBV2 and TRBJ1-1): EPEVTQTPSHQVTQMGQEVILRCVPISNHLYFYWYRQILGQKVEFLVSFYNNEISEKSEIFDDQFSVERPDGSNFTLKIRSTKLEDSAMYFCASSESVTANTEAFFGQGTRLTVV.

The sample holds a few counts of this clonotype. V gene TRBV27 combines with J gene TRBJ2-2, with D possibly matching TRBD2 (6 bases). This CDR3 region has 15 residues. Germline V gene data show CDR1 as MNHEY and CDR2 as SMNVEV (reference sequence). Trimming left V 1 base short and J 3 bases short, with 9 bases between. As DNA, the CDR3 is TGTGCCAGCAGTTTATATAGCGGTGACACCGGGGAGCTGTTTTTT. It yields the protein CASSLYSGDTGELFF.

This clonotype was detected ten times or more. The V call is TRBV12-3 or TRBV12-4, the J call TRBJ2-3; D is ambiguous. The CDR3 consists of 18 residues. Trimming left V 4 bases short and J 6 bases short, with 26 bases between. The CDR3 here is CASSSPFEGWALGDTQYF. The CDR3 DNA is TGTGCCAGCAGTTCCCCGTTTGAAGGTTGGGCGCTTGGGGATACGCAGTATTTT.